The T cell receptor (beta chain) described here comes from a study of shared clonotypes between healthy human individuals. Naive CD45RA+ and memory CD45RA-negative subsets were split from CD4+ cells. Sequencing was performed with immunoSEQ multiplex PCR; in TCRdb, only in-frame clones are kept and a portion is missing. The sample gives about 1.1 million clones, 60% to 85% of which show up once; 0.89% is in the top ten. As to this clone: Its antigen is not identified.

Broader study findings: Sharing of clonotypes among donors was expected to vary with sequencing depth.

Sequencing used memory CD4+ T cells from PBMCs. The sample's subset: CD45RA-negative fraction. This sequence originates from a man in his late teens or twenties in good health. Some clones in this sample may be carry-over from other donors' samples.

CDR3 residues: CASSLVSLPTNEQYF. The CDR3 DNA sequence: TGTGCCAGCAGCTTAGTCTCCTTACCCACCAACGAGCAGTACTTC. V is TRBV11-2 and J is TRBJ2-7; D remains ambiguous. CDR3 length equals 15 residues. V lost 1 base, J lost 5 bases, and 15 bases lay in between. Germline CDR1 SGHAT, CDR2 FQNNGV.